These 4 T cell receptor beta chains were sequenced from one sample in a study of CD8 T cells in ankylosing spondylitis. These receptors are not linked to any known antigen. Study results and caveats: Ankylosing spondylitis blood seemed to carry a telltale TCR beta motif made of several highly homologous variants.

TCRdb fed the 5' RACE reads into MiXCR, producing one record per CDR3 protein. The top ten clones hold about 0.49% of a sample with some 840,000 distinct CDR3 sequences, 12% of them seen once. The sample was blood, either unsorted or a sorted T cell fraction (not recorded which). The receptors derive from a male donor with ankylosing spondylitis.

This clonotype was counted ten times or more. The CDR3 is CASSPLQGAYNEQFF. CDR3 nucleotide sequence: TGTGCCAGCTCACCACTACAGGGGGCATACAATGAGCAGTTCTTC. The chain carries TRBV18 and TRBJ2-1; TRBD1 matches 9 bases. Germline V gene data show CDR1 as KGHSH and CDR2 as LQKENI. The CDR3 spans 15 residues. V was clipped by 1 base and J by 4 bases; unmatched bases: 2.

This clonotype was seen repeatedly, ten times or more. The chain combines TRBV29-1 with TRBJ2-7; 7 bases map to TRBD1. Trimming took 6 bases from V and 0 from J; bases not matched to a gene: 5. The CDR3 has 13 residues. CDR1 is SQVTM and CDR2 is ANQGSEA in the germline V gene. The DNA of the CDR3 is TGCAGCGTGGGGACAGCGCACTCCTACGAGCAGTACTTC. Amino acids: CSVGTAHSYEQYF.

This clonotype was detected many times. CDR3 nucleotide sequence: TGTGCCAGCAGCGGAGGACAGGGTCTGCATAATTCACCCCTCCACTTT. This sequence encodes CASSGGQGLHNSPLHF. This chain uses TRBV5-6 with TRBJ1-6; 8 bases match TRBD1. V was pared by 4 bases and J by 5 bases, with 8 bases of the junction left unmatched. Germline V gene data show CDR1 as SGHDT and CDR2 as YYEEEE. The length of the CDR3 is 16 residues.

This clonotype was seen a few times. CDR3 loop: CSVEIGGQPQHF. DNA of the CDR3: TGCAGCGTAGAAATAGGCGGTCAGCCCCAGCATTTT. The chain combines TRBV29-1 with TRBJ1-5; D remains unclear. Looked up from germline, CDR1 is SQVTM and CDR2 is ANQGSEA. The CDR3 is 12 residues long. Trimming stripped 6 bases from V and 6 bases from J, with 12 bases between.